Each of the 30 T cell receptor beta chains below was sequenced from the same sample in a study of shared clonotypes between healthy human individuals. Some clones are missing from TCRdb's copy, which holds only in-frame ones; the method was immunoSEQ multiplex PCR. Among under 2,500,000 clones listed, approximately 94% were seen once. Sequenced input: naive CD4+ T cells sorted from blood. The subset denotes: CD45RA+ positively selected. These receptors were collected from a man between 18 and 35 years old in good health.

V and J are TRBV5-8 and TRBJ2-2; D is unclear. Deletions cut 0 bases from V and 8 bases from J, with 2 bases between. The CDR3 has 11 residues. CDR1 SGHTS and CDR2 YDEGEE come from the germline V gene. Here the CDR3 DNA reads TGTGCCAGCAGCTTGGAAGGGGAGCTGTTTTTT. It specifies CASSLEGELFF.

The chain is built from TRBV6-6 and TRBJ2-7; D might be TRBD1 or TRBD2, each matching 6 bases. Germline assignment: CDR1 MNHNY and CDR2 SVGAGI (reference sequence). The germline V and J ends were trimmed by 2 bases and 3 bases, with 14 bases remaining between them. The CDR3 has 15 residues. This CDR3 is CASSYDSRGLYEQYF. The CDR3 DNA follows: TGTGCCAGCAGTTACGATTCCAGGGGACTCTACGAGCAGTACTTC.

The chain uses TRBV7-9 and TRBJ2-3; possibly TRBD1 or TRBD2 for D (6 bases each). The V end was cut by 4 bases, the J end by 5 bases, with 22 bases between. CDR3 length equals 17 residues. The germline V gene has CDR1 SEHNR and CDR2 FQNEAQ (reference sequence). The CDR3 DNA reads TGTGCCAGCAGCTCCCAAATGGGGGCGAGGGGGGTAGATACGCAGTATTTT. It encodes CASSSQMGARGVDTQYF.

The CDR3 spells CASSITSGVFDEQYF. The CDR3 DNA sequence: TGCGCCAGCAGCATAACTAGCGGGGTCTTCGACGAGCAGTACTTC. The chain is built from TRBV5-1 and TRBJ2-7; 10 nucleotides line up with TRBD2. The CDR3 runs to 15 residues. Germline CDR1 and CDR2: SGHRS and YFSETQ. J was trimmed by 5 bases and V by 4 bases; bases with no gene match: 9.

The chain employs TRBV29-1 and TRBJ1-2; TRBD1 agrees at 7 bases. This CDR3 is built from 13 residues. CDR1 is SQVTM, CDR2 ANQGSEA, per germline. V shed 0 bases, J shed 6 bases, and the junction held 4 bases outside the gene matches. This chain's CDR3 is CSVEDFQGDGYTF. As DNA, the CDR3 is TGCAGCGTTGAAGATTTCCAGGGGGATGGCTACACCTTC.

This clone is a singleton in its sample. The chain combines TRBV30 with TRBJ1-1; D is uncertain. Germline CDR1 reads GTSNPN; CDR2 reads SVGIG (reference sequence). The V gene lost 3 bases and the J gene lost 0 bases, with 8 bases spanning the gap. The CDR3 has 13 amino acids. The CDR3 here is CAWRVALNTEAFF. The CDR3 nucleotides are TGTGCCTGGAGGGTGGCTTTGAACACTGAAGCTTTCTTT.

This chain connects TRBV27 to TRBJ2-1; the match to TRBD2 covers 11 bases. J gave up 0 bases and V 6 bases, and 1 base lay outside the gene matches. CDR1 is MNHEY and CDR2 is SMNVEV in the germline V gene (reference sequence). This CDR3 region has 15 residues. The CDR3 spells CASRGTSGSYNEQFF. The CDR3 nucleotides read TGTGCCAGCAGAGGGACTAGCGGCTCCTACAATGAGCAGTTCTTC.

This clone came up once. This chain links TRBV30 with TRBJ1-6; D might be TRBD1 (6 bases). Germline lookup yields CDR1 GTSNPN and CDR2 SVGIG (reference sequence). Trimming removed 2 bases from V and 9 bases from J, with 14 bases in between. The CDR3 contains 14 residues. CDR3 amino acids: CAWSYRDIGSPLHF. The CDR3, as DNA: TGTGCCTGGAGTTACAGGGATATTGGTTCACCCCTCCACTTT.

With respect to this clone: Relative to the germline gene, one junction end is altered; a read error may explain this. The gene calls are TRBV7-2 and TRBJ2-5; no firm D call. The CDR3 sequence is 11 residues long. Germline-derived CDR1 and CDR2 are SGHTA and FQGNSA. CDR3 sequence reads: CASSAQKTQYF. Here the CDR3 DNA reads TGTGCCAGCAGCGCCCAAAAGACCCAGTACTTC.

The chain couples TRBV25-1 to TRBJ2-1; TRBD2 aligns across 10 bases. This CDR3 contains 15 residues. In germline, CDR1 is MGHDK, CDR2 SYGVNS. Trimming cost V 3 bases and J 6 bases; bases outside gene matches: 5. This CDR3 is CASSDRTSGPNEQFF. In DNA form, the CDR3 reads TGTGCCAGCAGTGACCGGACTAGCGGACCCAATGAGCAGTTCTTC.

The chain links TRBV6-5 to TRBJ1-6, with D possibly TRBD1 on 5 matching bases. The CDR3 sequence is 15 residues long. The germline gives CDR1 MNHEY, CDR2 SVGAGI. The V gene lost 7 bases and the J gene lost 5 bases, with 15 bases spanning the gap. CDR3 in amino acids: CASTPGADNNSPLHF. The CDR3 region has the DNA TGTGCCAGCACCCCTGGGGCCGACAATAATTCACCCCTCCACTTT.

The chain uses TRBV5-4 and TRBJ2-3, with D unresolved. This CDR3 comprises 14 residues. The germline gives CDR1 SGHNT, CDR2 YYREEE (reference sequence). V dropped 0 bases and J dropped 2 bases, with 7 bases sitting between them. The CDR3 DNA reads TGTGCCAGCAGCTTGGACTCCCTCACAGATACGCAGTATTTT. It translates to CASSLDSLTDTQYF.

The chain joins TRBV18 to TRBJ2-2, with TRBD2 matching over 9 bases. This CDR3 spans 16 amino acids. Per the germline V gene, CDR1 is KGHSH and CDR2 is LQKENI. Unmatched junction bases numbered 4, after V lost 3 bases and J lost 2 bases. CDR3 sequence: CASSPVAGDNTGELFF. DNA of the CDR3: TGTGCCAGCTCACCCGTAGCGGGGGACAACACCGGGGAGCTGTTTTTT.

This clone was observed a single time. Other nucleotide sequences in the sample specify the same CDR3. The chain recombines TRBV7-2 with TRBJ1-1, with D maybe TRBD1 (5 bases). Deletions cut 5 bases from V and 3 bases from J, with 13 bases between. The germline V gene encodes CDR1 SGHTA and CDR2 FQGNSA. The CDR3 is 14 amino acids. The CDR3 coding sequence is TGTGCCAGCAGCCTCGGGGGAGCTTACACTGAAGCTTTCTTT. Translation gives CASSLGGAYTEAFF.

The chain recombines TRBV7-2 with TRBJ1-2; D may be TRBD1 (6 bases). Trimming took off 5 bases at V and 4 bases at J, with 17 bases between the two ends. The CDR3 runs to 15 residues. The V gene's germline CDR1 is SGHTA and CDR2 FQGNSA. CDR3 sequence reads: CASSLVWGGGYGYTF. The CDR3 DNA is TGTGCCAGCAGCCTAGTATGGGGGGGCGGCTATGGCTACACCTTC.

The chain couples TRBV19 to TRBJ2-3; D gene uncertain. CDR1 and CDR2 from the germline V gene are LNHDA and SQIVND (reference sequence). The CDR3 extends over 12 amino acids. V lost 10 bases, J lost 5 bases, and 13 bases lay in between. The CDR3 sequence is CATKPVGDTQYF. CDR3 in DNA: TGTGCCACCAAACCCGTCGGAGATACGCAGTATTTT.

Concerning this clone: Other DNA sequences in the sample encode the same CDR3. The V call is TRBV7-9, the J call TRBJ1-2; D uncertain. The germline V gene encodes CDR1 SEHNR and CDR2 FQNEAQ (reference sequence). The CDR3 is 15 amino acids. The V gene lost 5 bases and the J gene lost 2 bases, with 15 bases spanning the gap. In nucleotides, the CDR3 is TGTGCCAGCAGCCCCCGGTTGAGCGCGAACTATGGCTACACCTTC. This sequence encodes CASSPRLSANYGYTF.

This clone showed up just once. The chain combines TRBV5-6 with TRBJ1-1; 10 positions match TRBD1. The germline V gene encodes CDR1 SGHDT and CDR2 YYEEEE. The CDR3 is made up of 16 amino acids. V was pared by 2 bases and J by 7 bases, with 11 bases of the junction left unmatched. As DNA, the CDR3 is TGTGCCAGCAGCTTTGGGACAGGGGTTAACTGGGTTGAAGCTTTCTTT. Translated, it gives CASSFGTGVNWVEAFF.

CDR3 sequence (DNA): TGTGCCAGCTTGGTGAGCACAGATACGCAGTATTTT. This codes for CASLVSTDTQYF. The chain recombines TRBV28 with TRBJ2-3, with D hard to call. Between the trimmed V and J ends, which lost 8 bases and 0 bases, there was a span of 6 bases. CDR3 length equals 12 residues. Germline loops: CDR1 MDHEN, CDR2 SYDVKM.

DNA of the CDR3: TGCGCCAGCAGCCAAGCTGGACTAGCGGGGTCCTACGAGCAGTACTTC. Residues: CASSQAGLAGSYEQYF. The chain recombines TRBV4-1 with TRBJ2-7; 12 bases fit TRBD2. Germline V lookup: CDR1 MGHRA, CDR2 YSYEKL. The ends lost 1 base at V and 1 base at J; junction bases unmatched: 2. The CDR3 covers 16 residues.

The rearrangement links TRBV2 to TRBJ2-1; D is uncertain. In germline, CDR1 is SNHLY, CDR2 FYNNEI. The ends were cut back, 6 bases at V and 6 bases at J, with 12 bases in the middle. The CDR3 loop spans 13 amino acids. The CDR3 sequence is CASRRQEGNEQFF. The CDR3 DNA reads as TGTGCCAGCAGAAGGCAGGAAGGCAATGAGCAGTTCTTC.

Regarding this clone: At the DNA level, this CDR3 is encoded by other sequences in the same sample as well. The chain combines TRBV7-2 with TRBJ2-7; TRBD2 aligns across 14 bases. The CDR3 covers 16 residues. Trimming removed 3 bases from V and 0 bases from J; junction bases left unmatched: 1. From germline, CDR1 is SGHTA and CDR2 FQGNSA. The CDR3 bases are TGTGCCAGCAGCTTGGGGACTAGCGGGAGCTCCTACGAGCAGTACTTC. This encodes CASSLGTSGSSYEQYF.

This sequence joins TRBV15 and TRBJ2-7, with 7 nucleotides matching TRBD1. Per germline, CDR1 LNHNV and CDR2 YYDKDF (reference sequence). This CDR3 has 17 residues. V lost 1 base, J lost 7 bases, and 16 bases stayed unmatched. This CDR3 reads CATSRVAQLGTAREQYF. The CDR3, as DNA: TGTGCCACCAGCAGAGTGGCCCAGCTCGGGACAGCGCGTGAGCAGTACTTC.

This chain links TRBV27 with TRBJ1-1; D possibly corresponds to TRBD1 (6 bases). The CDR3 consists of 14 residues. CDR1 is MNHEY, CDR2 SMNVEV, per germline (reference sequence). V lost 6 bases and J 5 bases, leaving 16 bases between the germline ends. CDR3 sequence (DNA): TGTGCCAGCAGGCCACACGACAGGATTACTGAAGCTTTCTTT. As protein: CASRPHDRITEAFF.

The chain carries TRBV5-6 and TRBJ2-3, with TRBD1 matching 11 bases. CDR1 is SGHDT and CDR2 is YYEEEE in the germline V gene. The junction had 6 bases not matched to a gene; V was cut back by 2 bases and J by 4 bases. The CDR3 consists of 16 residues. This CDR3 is CASSLPGQGAADTQYF. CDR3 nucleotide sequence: TGTGCCAGCAGCTTACCCGGACAGGGGGCGGCAGATACGCAGTATTTT.

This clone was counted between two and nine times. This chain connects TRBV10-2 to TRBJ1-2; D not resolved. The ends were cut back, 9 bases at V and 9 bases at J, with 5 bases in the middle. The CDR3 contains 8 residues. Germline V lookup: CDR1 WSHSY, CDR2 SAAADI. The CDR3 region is CARRSYTF. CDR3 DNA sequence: TGCGCCAGGAGGAGCTACACCTTC.

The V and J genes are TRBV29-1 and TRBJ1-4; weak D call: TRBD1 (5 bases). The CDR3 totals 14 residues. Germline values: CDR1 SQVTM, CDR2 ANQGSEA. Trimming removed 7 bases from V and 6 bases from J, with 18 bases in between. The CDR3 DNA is TGCAGCGCCTCTCGGGGGGTCCCGTATGAAAAACTGTTTTTT. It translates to CSASRGVPYEKLFF.

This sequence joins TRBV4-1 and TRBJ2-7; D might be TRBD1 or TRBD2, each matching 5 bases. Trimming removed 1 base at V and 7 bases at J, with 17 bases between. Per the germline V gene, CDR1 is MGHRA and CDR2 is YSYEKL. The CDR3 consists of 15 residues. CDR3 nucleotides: TGCGCCAGCAGCCAAGTCGGTTCAGGGACGAGGGAGCAGTACTTC. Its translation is CASSQVGSGTREQYF.

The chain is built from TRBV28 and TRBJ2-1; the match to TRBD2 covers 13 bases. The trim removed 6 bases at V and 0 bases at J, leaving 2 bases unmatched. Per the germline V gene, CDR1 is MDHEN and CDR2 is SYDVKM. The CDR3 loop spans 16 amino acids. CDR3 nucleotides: TGTGCCAGCAGACTAGCGGGGGGGACCTCCTACAATGAGCAGTTCTTC. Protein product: CASRLAGGTSYNEQFF. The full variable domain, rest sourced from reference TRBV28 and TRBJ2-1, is DVKVTQSSRYLVKRTGEKVFLECVQDMDHENMFWYRQDPGLGLRLIYFSYDVKMKEKGDIPEGYSVSREKKERFSLILESASTNQTSMYLCASRLAGGTSYNEQFFGPGTRLTVL.

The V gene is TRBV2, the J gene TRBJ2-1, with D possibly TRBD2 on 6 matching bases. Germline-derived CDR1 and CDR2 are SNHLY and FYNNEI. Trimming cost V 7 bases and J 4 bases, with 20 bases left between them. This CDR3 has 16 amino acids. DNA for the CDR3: TGTGCCAGCATCTCGGTGACTAGTCGCATATACAATGAGCAGTTCTTC. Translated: CASISVTSRIYNEQFF. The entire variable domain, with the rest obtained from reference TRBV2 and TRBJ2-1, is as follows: EPEVTQTPSHQVTQMGQEVILRCVPISNHLYFYWYRQILGQKVEFLVSFYNNEISEKSEIFDDQFSVERPDGSNFTLKIRSTKLEDSAMYFCASISVTSRIYNEQFFGPGTRLTVL.